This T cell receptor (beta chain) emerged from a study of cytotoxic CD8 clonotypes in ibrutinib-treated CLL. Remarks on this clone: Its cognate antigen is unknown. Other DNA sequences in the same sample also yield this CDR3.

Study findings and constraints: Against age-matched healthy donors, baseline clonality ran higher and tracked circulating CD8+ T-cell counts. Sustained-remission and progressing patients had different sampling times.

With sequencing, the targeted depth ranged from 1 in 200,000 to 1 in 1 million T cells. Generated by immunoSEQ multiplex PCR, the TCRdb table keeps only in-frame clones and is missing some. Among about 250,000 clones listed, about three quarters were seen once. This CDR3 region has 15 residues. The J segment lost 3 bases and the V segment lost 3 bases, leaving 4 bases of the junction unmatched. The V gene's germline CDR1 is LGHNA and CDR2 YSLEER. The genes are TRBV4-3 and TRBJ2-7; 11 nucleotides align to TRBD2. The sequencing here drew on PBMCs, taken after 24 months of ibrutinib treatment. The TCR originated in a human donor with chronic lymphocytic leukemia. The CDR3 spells CASSHRLAGSYEQYF. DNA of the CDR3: TGCGCCAGCAGCCACCGACTAGCGGGAAGCTACGAGCAGTACTTC.